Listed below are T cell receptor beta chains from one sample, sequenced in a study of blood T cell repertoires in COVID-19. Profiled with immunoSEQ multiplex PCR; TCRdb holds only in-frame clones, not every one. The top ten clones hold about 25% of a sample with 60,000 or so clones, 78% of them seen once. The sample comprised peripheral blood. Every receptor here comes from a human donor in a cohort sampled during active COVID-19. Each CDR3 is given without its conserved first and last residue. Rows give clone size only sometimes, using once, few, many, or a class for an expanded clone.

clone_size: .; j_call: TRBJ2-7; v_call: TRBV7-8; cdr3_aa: ASSLNAGNHEQY
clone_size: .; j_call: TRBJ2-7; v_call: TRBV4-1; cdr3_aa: ASSPRYPGPPLVGGNEQY
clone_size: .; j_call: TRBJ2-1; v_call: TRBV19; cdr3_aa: ASRPGGLRPGEQF
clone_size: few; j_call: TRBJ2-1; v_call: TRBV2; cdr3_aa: ASSEGDYYYNEQF
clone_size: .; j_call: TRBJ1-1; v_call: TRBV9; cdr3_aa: ASSWGQGQTEAF
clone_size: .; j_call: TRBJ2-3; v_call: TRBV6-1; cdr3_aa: ASSDPGRGTDTQY
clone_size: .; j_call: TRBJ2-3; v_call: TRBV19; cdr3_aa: ASSRRTSGSGPTSTDTQY
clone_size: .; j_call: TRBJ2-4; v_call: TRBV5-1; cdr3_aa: ASSSDSNIQY
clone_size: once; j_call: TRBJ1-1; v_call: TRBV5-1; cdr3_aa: ASSLGYESVKNTEAF
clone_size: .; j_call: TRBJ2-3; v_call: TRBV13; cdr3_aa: ASSPTSGDTDTQY
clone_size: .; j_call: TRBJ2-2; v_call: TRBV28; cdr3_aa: ATGFTGELF
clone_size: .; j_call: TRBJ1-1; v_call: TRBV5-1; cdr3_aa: ASSQTGVDTEAF
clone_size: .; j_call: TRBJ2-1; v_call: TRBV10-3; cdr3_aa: AISYSKIYNEQF
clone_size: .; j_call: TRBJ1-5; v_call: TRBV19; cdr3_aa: ASSYGVWGQPQH
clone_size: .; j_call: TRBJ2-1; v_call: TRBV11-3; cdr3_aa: ASRHPGVNEQF
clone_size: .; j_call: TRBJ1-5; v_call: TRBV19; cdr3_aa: ASSTLSVSNQPQH
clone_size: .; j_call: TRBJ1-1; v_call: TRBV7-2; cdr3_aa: ASSQQGSLTEAF
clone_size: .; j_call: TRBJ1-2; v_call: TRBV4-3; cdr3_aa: ASSQETGANYGYT
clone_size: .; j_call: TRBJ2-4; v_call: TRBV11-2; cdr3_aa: ASSLVGLAKNIQY
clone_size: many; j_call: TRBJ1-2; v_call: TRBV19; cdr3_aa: ATRSLIVGQGVPNYGYT
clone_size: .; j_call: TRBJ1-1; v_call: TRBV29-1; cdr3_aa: SAIQGEAF
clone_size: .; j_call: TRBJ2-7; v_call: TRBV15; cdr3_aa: ATRDRVEPYEQY
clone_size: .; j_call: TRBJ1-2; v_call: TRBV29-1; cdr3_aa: SVEAGGYGYT
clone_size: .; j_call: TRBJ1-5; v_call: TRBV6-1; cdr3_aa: ASSEGAGGYNQPQH
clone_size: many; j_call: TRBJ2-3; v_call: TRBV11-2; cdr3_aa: ASSFGSTDTQY
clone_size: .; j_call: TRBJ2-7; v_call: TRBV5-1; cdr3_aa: ASSLGAGAYEQY
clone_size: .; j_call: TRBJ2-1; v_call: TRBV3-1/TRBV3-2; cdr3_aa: ASSHSDWPNEQF
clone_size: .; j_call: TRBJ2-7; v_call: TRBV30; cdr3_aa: AWSVLGGTYEQY
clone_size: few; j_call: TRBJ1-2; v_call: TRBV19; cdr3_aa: ASQGYGGYT
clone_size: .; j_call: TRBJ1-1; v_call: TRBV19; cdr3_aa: ASSTARTGWGTEAF
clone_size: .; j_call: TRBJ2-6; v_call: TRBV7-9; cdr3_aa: ASSFSGAGANVLT
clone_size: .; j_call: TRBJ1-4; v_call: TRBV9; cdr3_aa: ASSLHQGPNEKLF
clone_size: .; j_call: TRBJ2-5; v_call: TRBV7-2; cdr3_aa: ASSSLRAGQTQY
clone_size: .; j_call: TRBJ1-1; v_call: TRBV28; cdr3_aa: ASSLTGSEAF
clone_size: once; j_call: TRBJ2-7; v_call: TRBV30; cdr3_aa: AWRPLSGGFSYEQY
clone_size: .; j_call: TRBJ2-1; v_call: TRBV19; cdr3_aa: ASIGGQGAYNEQF
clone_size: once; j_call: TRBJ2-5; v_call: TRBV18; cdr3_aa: ASSPPASGQGTQY
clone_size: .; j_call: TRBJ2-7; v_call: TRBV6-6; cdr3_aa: ASRNSGRAEEQY
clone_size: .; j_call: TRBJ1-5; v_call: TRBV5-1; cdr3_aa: ASSFEGGQPQH
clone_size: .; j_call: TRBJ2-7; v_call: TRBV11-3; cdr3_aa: ASSRNDRSYEQY
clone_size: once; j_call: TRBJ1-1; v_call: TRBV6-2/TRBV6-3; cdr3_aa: ASSYEADTEAF
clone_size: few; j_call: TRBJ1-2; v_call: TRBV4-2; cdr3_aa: ASSQEGGPDGYT
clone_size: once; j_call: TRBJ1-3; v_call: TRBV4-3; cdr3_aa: ASRPGTSGNTIY
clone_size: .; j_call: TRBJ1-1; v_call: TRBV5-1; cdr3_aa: ASSVGRDRVTPNTEAF
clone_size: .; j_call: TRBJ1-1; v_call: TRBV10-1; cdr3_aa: ASIAGTGKPAVAF
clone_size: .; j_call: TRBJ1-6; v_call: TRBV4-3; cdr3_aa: ASSGEGNSPLH
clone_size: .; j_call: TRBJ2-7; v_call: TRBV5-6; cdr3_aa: ASRTSGGTYEQY
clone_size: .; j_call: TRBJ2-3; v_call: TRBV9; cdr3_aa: ASSLGLAGVEDTQY
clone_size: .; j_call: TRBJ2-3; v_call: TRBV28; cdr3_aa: ASSSLAGGHSEDTQY
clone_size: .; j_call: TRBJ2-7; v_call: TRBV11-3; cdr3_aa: ASSLVPREQY
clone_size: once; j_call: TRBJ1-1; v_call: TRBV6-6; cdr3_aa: ASSYLQGGNTEAF
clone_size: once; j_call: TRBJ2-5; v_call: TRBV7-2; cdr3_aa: ASSVTMASRETQY
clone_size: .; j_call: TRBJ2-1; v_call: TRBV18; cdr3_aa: ASSPAGLAGYSYNEQF
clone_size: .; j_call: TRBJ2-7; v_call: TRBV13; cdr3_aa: ASSPDRGFTYEQY